The rows below give T cell receptor beta chains drawn from one sample of a study of T cell responses to AZD1222 COVID-19 vaccine. Clones were read by immunoSEQ multiplex PCR, and TCRdb kept only the in-frame ones, dropping some. The data contain about 180,000 clones, around 90% of them seen just once; the ten biggest clones take up about 25%. The sequences come from peripheral blood, collected 28 days after the second AZD1222 dose. The receptors originated from an adult who received the AZD1222 COVID-19 vaccine. CDR3s include the opening cysteine and the closing phenylalanine or tryptophan. Fields, in order: CDR3 protein, CDR3 DNA, D gene, V gene, clone size, J gene. A D gene is named only where the DNA matches it firmly. Clone size appears in some rows only: once, few, many, or a class for an expanded clone.

CDR3: CASSDSEKTSPYF
DNA: TGTGCCAGCAGTGATTCAGAGAAAACCTCCCCGTATTTT
D: .
V: TRBV6-1
size: .
J: TRBJ2-3

CDR3: CASRGGTAAGNTIYF
DNA: TGTGCCAGCAGGGGAGGGACAGCGGCGGGAAACACCATATATTTT
D: TRBD1
V: TRBV28
size: .
J: TRBJ1-3

CDR3: CASSLRASGSAVDTQYF
DNA: TGTGCCAGCAGCTTAAGGGCTAGCGGATCCGCAGTAGATACGCAGTATTTT
D: TRBD2
V: TRBV7-8
size: once
J: TRBJ2-3

CDR3: CASSQDPGGGSYEQYF
DNA: TGCGCCAGCAGCCAAGACCCCGGGGGGGGCTCCTACGAGCAGTACTTC
D: TRBD2
V: TRBV4-3
size: .
J: TRBJ2-7

CDR3: CASSHRQGPYNEQFF
DNA: TGCGCCAGCAGCCACCGACAGGGCCCCTACAATGAGCAGTTCTTC
D: TRBD1
V: TRBV5-1
size: few
J: TRBJ2-1

CDR3: CASSIGPSGTYEQYF
DNA: TGTGCCAGTAGTATAGGACCTAGCGGCACGTACGAGCAGTACTTC
D: TRBD2
V: TRBV19
size: .
J: TRBJ2-7

CDR3: CASSYGQGESEAFF
DNA: TGTGCCAGCAGCTACGGACAGGGGGAGTCTGAAGCTTTCTTT
D: TRBD1
V: TRBV13
size: once
J: TRBJ1-1

CDR3: CASSLGRGARSETQYF
DNA: TGTGCCAGCAGTTTAGGGAGGGGCGCGCGGAGTGAGACCCAGTACTTC
D: TRBD2
V: TRBV28
size: .
J: TRBJ2-5

CDR3: CAMGAGYEQYF
DNA: TGTGCCATGGGAGCGGGTTACGAGCAGTACTTC
D: .
V: TRBV11-2
size: .
J: TRBJ2-7

CDR3: CASSYFQTSARTEQYF
DNA: TGTGCCAGCAGTTACTTCCAAACTAGCGCGAGAACCGAGCAGTACTTC
D: TRBD2
V: TRBV6-5
size: few
J: TRBJ2-7

CDR3: CASSLDRGREQYF
DNA: TGTGCCAGCAGTTTAGACAGGGGCCGCGAGCAGTACTTC
D: TRBD1
V: TRBV2
size: .
J: TRBJ2-7

CDR3: CASSIPPNEQFF
DNA: TGTGCCAGTAGTATTCCCCCCAATGAGCAGTTCTTC
D: .
V: TRBV19
size: .
J: TRBJ2-1

CDR3: CASSSGGDTQYF
DNA: TGTGCCAGCAGCTCCGGGGGCGATACGCAGTATTTT
D: .
V: TRBV7-8
size: .
J: TRBJ2-3

CDR3: CASSPIRGSPLHF
DNA: TGTGCCAGCAGCCCGATCAGGGGTTCACCCCTCCACTTT
D: .
V: TRBV5-4
size: few
J: TRBJ1-6

CDR3: CASSQWENRGEQYF
DNA: TGCGCCAGCAGCCAGTGGGAAAATCGGGGCGAGCAGTACTTC
D: .
V: TRBV4-3
size: .
J: TRBJ2-7

CDR3: CASSVAEGNSGYTF
DNA: TGTGCCAGCAGCGTAGCGGAGGGAAATTCGGGCTACACCTTC
D: .
V: TRBV9
size: .
J: TRBJ1-2

CDR3: CASSRTSRDEQYF
DNA: TGTGCCAGCTCTCGGACTAGCCGCGACGAGCAGTACTTC
D: TRBD2
V: TRBV18
size: .
J: TRBJ2-7

CDR3: CASTPGTGGIGELFF
DNA: TGTGCCAGCACTCCCGGGACAGGGGGAATCGGGGAGCTGTTTTTT
D: TRBD1
V: TRBV6-5
size: .
J: TRBJ2-2

CDR3: CASSLGTPGGDYGYTF
DNA: TGTGCCAGCAGTTTAGGGACCCCAGGGGGTGACTATGGCTACACCTTC
D: TRBD1
V: TRBV28
size: once
J: TRBJ1-2

CDR3: CASSPGDATLNEQFF
DNA: TGTGCCAGCAGCCCCGGAGACGCAACCCTCAATGAGCAGTTCTTC
D: .
V: TRBV9
size: .
J: TRBJ2-1

CDR3: CAWKITGELFF
DNA: TGTGCCTGGAAGATCACCGGGGAGCTGTTTTTT
D: .
V: TRBV30
size: few
J: TRBJ2-2

CDR3: CASSLGGLAGVPGELFF
DNA: TGCGCCAGCAGCTTGGGCGGACTAGCGGGAGTACCCGGGGAGCTGTTTTTT
D: TRBD2
V: TRBV5-1
size: .
J: TRBJ2-2

CDR3: CASSSSTVTNGYTF
DNA: TGTGCCAGCAGCTCCTCAACAGTGACGAATGGCTACACCTTC
D: .
V: TRBV5-5
size: few
J: TRBJ1-2

CDR3: CASSQERSAPWQPQHF
DNA: TGCGCCAGCAGCCAAGAAAGATCGGCCCCGTGGCAGCCCCAGCATTTT
D: .
V: TRBV4-3
size: .
J: TRBJ1-5

CDR3: CASSIIGSGEQYF
DNA: TGTGCCAGTAGTATTATCGGGTCGGGCGAGCAGTACTTC
D: .
V: TRBV19
size: .
J: TRBJ2-7

CDR3: CASSLGTPFTDTQYF
DNA: TGTGCCAGCAGTTTAGGGACACCGTTCACAGATACGCAGTATTTT
D: .
V: TRBV27
size: .
J: TRBJ2-3

CDR3: CASSRTGGLTGELFF
DNA: TGTGCCAGCAGCCGTACAGGGGGGCTCACCGGGGAGCTGTTTTTT
D: TRBD1
V: TRBV7-2
size: .
J: TRBJ2-2

CDR3: CASRTDSTNEKLFF
DNA: TGTGCCAGTAGGACAGACTCAACTAATGAAAAACTGTTTTTT
D: .
V: TRBV19
size: .
J: TRBJ1-4

CDR3: CASSYSGTSYEQYF
DNA: TGTGCCAGCAGTTACTCCGGGACTAGCTACGAGCAGTACTTC
D: TRBD2
V: TRBV6-2/TRBV6-3
size: .
J: TRBJ2-7

CDR3: CASSLPPGGQETQYF
DNA: TGTGCCAGCAGCTTACCGCCGGGGGGTCAAGAGACCCAGTACTTC
D: TRBD2
V: TRBV7-6
size: .
J: TRBJ2-5

CDR3: CASSPRQEGAGELFF
DNA: TGTGCCAGCTCCCCTCGACAGGAGGGGGCCGGGGAGCTGTTTTTT
D: .
V: TRBV18
size: .
J: TRBJ2-2

CDR3: CATSDSTGSSGANVLTF
DNA: TGTGCCACCAGTGATTCGACAGGGAGCTCTGGGGCCAACGTCCTGACTTTC
D: TRBD1
V: TRBV24-1
size: once
J: TRBJ2-6

CDR3: CATLGDRGLNEQFF
DNA: TGTGCCACTCTCGGGGACAGGGGGCTGAATGAGCAGTTCTTC
D: TRBD1
V: TRBV28
size: .
J: TRBJ2-1

CDR3: CASSLTGGLGYTF
DNA: TGTGCCAGCAGCTTGACAGGGGGACTGGGCTACACCTTC
D: TRBD1
V: TRBV7-8
size: .
J: TRBJ1-2